Below are 4 T cell receptor beta chains sequenced from a single sample in a study of early T cells in non-severe SARS-CoV-2 infection (dated by TCRdb to the early 2020s). Receptor amplification or capture employed 5' RACE. TCRdb names NextSeq 500 as the instrument used. TCRdb reran the public reads through fastp at Q25 and MiXCR, keeping productive beta chains. Each CDR3 protein gets just one entry, which takes the most common genes and DNA from the rows behind it. The sample table records over 45,000 distinct CDR3 sequences; around 15% of these occur just once. The ten biggest clones cover over 4% of the sample. The starting material was whole blood, obtained at baseline. The source of these receptors is an adult who was a healthcare worker with PCR-confirmed SARS-CoV-2 infection or an uninfected control (not recorded which).

This clonotype has more than one count but fewer than ten. The chain links TRBV3-1 to TRBJ2-7; 11 bases are shared with TRBD2. Germline CDR1 LGHDT, CDR2 YNNKEL (reference sequence). Unmatched junction bases numbered 10, after V lost 4 bases and J lost 5 bases. The CDR3 is made up of 16 amino acids. As DNA, the CDR3 is TGTGCCAGCAGCCCTGTCGGACTAGCGGGCTTAGACGAGCAGTACTTC. Protein product: CASSPVGLAGLDEQYF.

This clonotype came up many times. J is TRBJ1-1 and V is TRBV7-3; TRBD1 aligns across 7 bases. Germline CDR1 is SGHTA and CDR2 is FQGTGA. This CDR3 has 13 residues. J gave up 6 bases and V 4 bases, and 5 bases lay outside the gene matches. CDR3 loop: CASSSDRRAEAFF. CDR3 in DNA: TGTGCCAGCAGCTCGGACAGGAGAGCTGAAGCTTTCTTT.

This clonotype was recorded many times. The rearrangement links TRBV9 to TRBJ1-6; D is unresolved. The CDR3 runs to 15 residues. Germline CDR1 is SGDLS and CDR2 is YYNGEE. Trimming shortened V by 4 bases and J by 0 bases, and 8 bases separated the two germline ends. The CDR3 DNA sequence: TGTGCCAGCAGCTCCAGGAGCTCCTATAATTCACCCCTCCACTTT. Its protein is CASSSRSSYNSPLHF.

The gene calls are TRBV12-3 or TRBV12-4 and TRBJ2-7; no reliable D call. This CDR3 spans 12 amino acids. V was trimmed by 5 bases and J by 2 bases, leaving 7 bases between them. Here the CDR3 DNA reads TGTGCCAGCAGTCCCCAGGCCTACGAGCAGTACTTC. The encoded protein is CASSPQAYEQYF.